This T cell receptor (beta chain) stems from a study of siplizumab effects on memory and regulatory T cells. The assay covered 90,000 to 100,000 TCR templates per sample. Method: immunoSEQ multiplex PCR; TCRdb's copy keeps in-frame clones and lacks some. The sample yields tens of thousands of clones, roughly 93% seen once. In this sample, this clone turned up once. Its antigen is still unknown. The CDR3 sequence is 15 residues long. From germline, CDR1 is WNHNN and CDR2 SYGVQD (reference sequence). V was trimmed by 5 bases and J by 1 base, leaving 11 bases between them. The study, taken as a whole, reports: The study did not confirm that proliferating Tregs from siplizumab cultures were suppressive.

The rearrangement links TRBV10-1 to TRBJ2-2; D ambiguous. The clonotype was recovered from a human donor in good health. The sample consisted of CD8+ T cells sorted from blood. CDR3 sequence: CASSPGGLNTGELFF. The CDR3 region has the DNA TGCGCCAGCAGTCCGGGTGGCCTGAACACCGGGGAGCTGTTTTTT.